The clone carrying this TCR beta chain was seen many times. Its specificity is not known. The data stem from a study of metastatic and nonmetastatic thyroid tumors. Background on the study: The authors compared repertoires across blood and tumor or nodule tissue from malignant and benign thyroid patients. Study results and caveats: It was reportedly found that TCR beta diversity was significantly higher in malignant thyroid tumors than in benign nodules, a difference seen in both blood and tumor samples.

How the authors handled the data: Clinicopathological groups supplied CDR3 differences that were used to build a distant-metastasis classifier for papillary thyroid cancer. Through MiXCR, TCRdb re-clonotyped the PCR reads. TCRdb assigned the V and J calls; the authors' analysis was not used. The sample has about 93,000 clones, 10% to 15% seen once; the top ten hold about 11%. Not a single patient had been given any form of treatment at any point before undergoing thyroid surgery. The V gene lost 4 bases and the J gene lost 4 bases, with 12 bases spanning the gap. This CDR3 region has 15 residues. Germline V gene data show CDR1 as SGDLS and CDR2 as YYNGEE.

The receptor comes from a female donor with papillary thyroid cancer or a benign thyroid nodule (not recorded which). Some clones in this sample may be carry-over from other donors' samples. The sample taken for sequencing was blood. This chain uses TRBV9 with TRBJ2-6; D perhaps matches TRBD2 (6 bases). CDR3 in amino acids: CASSISGGGANVLTF. In nucleotides, the CDR3 is TGTGCCAGCAGCATTTCCGGAGGGGGGGCCAACGTCCTGACTTTC.